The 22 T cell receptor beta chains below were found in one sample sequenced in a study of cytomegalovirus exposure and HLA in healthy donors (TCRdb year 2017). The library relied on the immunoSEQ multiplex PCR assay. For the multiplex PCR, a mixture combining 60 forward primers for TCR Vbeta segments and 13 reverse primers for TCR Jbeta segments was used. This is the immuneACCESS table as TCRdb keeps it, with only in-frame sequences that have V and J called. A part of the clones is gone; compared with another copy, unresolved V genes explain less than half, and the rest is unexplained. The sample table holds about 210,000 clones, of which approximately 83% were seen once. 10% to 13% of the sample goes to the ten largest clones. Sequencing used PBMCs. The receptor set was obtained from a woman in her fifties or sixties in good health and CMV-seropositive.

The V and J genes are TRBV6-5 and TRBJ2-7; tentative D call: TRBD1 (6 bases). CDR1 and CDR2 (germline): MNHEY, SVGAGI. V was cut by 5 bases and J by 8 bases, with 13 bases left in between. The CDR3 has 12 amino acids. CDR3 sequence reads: CASSDTGYKQYF. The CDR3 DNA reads TGTGCCAGCAGTGATACAGGGTACAAGCAGTACTTC.

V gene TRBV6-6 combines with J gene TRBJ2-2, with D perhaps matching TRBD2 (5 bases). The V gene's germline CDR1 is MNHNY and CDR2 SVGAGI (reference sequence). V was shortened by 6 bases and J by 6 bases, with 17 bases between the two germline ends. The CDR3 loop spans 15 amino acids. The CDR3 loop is CASRPGLYEPGELFF. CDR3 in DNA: TGTGCCAGCAGACCAGGACTGTACGAGCCCGGGGAGCTGTTTTTT.

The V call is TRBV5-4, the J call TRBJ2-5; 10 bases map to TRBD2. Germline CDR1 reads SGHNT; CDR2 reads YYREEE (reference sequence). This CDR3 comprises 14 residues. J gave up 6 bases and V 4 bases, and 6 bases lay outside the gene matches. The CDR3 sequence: CASSQPGLAKTQYF. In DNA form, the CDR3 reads TGTGCCAGCAGCCAGCCGGGACTAGCGAAGACCCAGTACTTC. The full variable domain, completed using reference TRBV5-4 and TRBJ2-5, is ETGVTQSPTHLIKTRGQQVTLRCSSQSGHNTVSWYQQALGQGPQFIFQYYREEENGRGNFPPRFSGLQFPNYSSELNVNALELDDSALYLCASSQPGLAKTQYFGPGTRLLVL.

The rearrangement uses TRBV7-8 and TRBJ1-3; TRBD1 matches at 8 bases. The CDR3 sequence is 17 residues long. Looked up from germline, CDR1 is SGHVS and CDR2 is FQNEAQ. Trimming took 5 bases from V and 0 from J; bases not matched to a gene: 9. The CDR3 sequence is CASSGWTGTFSGNTIYF. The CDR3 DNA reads TGTGCCAGCAGCGGATGGACAGGGACGTTCTCTGGAAACACCATATATTTT.

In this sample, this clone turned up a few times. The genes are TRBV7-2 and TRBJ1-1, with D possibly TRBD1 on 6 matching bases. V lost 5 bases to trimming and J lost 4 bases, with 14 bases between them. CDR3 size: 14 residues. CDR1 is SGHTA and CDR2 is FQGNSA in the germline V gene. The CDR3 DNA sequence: TGTGCCAGCAGCCTGACCGGACAGCGCACTGAAGCTTTCTTT. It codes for CASSLTGQRTEAFF.

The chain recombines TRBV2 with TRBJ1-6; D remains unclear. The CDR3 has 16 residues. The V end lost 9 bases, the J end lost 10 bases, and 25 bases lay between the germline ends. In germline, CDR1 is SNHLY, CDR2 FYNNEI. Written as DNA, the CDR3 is TGTGCCAGTAGGAGGCAGACCCCTCAGACCGGCTCACCCCTCCACTTT. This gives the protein CASRRQTPQTGSPLHF.

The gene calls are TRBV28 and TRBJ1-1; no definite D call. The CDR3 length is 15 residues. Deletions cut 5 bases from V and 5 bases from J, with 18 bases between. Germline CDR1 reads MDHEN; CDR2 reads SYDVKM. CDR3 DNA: TGTGCCAGCAGTCGGGGAAGGAATTTGAGGACTGAAGCTTTCTTT. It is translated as CASSRGRNLRTEAFF.

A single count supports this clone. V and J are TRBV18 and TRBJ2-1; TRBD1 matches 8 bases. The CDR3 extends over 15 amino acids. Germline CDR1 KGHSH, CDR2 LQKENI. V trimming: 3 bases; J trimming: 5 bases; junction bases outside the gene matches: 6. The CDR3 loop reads CASSPRQGYDNEQFF. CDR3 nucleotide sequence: TGTGCCAGCTCACCCCGACAGGGGTACGACAATGAGCAGTTCTTC.

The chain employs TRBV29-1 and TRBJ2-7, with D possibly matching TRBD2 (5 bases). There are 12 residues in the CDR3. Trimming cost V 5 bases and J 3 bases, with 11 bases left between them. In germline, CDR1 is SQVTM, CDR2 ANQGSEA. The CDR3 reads CSVSRGNYEQYF. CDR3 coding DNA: TGCAGCGTTTCCAGAGGGAACTACGAGCAGTACTTC.

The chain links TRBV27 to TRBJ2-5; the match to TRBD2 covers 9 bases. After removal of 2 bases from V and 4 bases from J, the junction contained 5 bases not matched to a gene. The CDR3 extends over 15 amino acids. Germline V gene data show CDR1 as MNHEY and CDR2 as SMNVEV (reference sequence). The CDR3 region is CASSLRLAGRETQYF. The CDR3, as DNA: TGTGCCAGCAGTTTACGGCTAGCGGGGCGAGAGACCCAGTACTTC.

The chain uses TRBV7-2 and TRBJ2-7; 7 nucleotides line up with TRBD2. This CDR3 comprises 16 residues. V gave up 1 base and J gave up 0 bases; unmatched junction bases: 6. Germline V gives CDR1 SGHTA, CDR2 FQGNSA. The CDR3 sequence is CASSLGLGEGSYEQYF. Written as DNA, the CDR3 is TGTGCCAGCAGCTTAGGCCTTGGGGAGGGCTCCTACGAGCAGTACTTC.

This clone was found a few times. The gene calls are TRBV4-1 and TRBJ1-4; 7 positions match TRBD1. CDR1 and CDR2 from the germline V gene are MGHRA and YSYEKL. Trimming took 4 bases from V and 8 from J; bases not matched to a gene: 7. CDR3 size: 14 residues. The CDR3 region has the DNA TGCGCCAGCAGCCCGGACTTCAGGGGGGAAAAACTGTTTTTT. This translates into CASSPDFRGEKLFF.

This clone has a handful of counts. As DNA, the CDR3 is TGTGCCAGCAGCGTAGGGGACAGGTCCTACGAGCAGTACTTC. Its translation: CASSVGDRSYEQYF. This chain uses TRBV9 with TRBJ2-7; TRBD1 matches 8 bases. The CDR3 covers 14 residues. The germline gives CDR1 SGDLS, CDR2 YYNGEE. V trimming: 0 bases; J trimming: 1 base; junction bases outside the gene matches: 0.

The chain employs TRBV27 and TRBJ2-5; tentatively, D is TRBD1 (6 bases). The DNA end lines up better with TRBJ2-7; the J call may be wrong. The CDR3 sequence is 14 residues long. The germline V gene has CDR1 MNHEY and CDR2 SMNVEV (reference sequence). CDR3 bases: TGTGCCAGCAGTTTTATGGGGGCGTCCTACGAGCAGTACTTC. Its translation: CASSFMGASYEQYF.

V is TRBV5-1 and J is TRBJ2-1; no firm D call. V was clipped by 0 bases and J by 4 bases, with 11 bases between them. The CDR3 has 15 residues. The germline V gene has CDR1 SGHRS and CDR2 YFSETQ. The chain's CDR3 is CASSLAGYRYNEQFF. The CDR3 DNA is TGCGCCAGCAGCTTGGCCGGTTACAGATACAATGAGCAGTTCTTC.

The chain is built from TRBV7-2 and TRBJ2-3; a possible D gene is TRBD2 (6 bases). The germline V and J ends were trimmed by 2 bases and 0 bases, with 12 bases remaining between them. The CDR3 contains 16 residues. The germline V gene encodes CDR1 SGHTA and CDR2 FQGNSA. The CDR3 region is CASSLFHGTSTDTQYF. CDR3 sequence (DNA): TGTGCCAGCAGCTTATTCCACGGGACTAGCACAGATACGCAGTATTTT. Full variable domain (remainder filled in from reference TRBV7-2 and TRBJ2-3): GAGVSQSPSNKVTEKGKDVELRCDPISGHTALYWYRQSLGQGLEFLIYFQGNSAPDKSGLPSDRFSAERTGGSVSTLTIQRTQQEDSAVYLCASSLFHGTSTDTQYFGPGTRLTVL.

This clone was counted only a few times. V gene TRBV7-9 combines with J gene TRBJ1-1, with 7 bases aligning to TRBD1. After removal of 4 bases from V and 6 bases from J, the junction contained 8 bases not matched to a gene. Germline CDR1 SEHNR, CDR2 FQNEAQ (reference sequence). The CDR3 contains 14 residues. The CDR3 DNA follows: TGTGCCAGCAGCTCTACAGGGGCCGGCGCTGAAGCTTTCTTT. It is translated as CASSSTGAGAEAFF. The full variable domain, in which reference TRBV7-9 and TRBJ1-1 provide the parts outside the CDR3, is DTGVSQNPRHKITKRGQNVTFRCDPISEHNRLYWYRQTLGQGPEFLTYFQNEAQLEKSRLLSDRFSAERPKGSFSTLEIQRTEQGDSAMYLCASSSTGAGAEAFFGQGTRLTVV.

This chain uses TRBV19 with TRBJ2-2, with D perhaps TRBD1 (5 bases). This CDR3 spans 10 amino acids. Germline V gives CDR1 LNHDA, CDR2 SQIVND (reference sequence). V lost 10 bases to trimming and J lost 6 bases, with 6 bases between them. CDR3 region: CATGSGELFF. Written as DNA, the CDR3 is TGTGCCACAGGGTCCGGGGAGCTGTTTTTT. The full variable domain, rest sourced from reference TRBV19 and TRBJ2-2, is DGGITQSPKYLFRKEGQNVTLSCEQNLNHDAMYWYRQDPGQGLRLIYYSQIVNDFQKGDIAEGYSVSREKKESFPLTVTSAQKNPTAFYLCATGSGELFFGEGSRLTVL.

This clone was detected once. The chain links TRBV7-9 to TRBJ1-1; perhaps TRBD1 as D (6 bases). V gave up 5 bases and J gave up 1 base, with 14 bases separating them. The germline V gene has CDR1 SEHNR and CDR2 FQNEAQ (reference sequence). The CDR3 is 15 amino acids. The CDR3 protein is CASSPGVSKNTEAFF. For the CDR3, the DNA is TGTGCCAGCAGCCCAGGGGTTTCAAAGAACACTGAAGCTTTCTTT.

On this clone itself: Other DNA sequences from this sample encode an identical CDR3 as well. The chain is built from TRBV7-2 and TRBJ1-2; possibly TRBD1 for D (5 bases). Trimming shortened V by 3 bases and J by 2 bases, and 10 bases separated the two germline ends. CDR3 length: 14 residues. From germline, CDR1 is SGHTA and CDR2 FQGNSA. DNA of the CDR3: TGTGCCAGCAGCTTGGGGGGGTTGAACTATGGCTACACCTTC. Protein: CASSLGGLNYGYTF.

DNA for the CDR3: TGCGCCAGCAGCAAGGACAGGGGGCTGGAGACCCAGTACTTC. Amino acids: CASSKDRGLETQYF. The chain couples TRBV5-1 to TRBJ2-5; 11 bases are shared with TRBD1. After removal of 4 bases from V and 5 bases from J, the junction contained 4 bases not matched to a gene. CDR1 is SGHRS and CDR2 is YFSETQ in the germline V gene. This CDR3 has 14 amino acids.

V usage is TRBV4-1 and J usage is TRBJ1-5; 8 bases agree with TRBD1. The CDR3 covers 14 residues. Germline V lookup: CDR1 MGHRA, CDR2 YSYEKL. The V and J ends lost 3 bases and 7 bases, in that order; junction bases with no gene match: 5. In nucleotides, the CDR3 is TGCGCCAGCAGCCAGGACAGGGATTACCAGCCCCAGCATTTT. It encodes CASSQDRDYQPQHF.